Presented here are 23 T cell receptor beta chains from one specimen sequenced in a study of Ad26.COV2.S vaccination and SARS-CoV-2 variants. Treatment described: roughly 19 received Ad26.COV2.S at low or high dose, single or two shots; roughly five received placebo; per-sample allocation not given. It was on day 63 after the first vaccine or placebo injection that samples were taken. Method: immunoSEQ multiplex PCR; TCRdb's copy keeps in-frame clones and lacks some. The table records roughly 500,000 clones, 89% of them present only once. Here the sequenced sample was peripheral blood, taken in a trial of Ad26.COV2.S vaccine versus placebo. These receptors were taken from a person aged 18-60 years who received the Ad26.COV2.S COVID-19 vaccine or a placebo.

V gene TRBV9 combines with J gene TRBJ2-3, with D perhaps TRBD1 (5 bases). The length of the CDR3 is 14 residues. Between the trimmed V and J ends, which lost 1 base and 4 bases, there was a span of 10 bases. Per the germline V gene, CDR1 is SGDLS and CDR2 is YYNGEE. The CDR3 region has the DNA TGTGCCAGCAGCGTACTCGGACATTCAGATACGCAGTATTTT. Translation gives CASSVLGHSDTQYF.

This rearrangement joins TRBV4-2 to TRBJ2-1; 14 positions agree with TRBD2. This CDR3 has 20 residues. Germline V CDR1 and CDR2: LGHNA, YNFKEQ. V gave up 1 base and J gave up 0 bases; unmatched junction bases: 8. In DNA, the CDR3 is TGTGCCAGCAGCCAAGCGGGACTAGCGGGGGATCTAAGCTCCTACAATGAGCAGTTCTTC. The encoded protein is CASSQAGLAGDLSSYNEQFF.

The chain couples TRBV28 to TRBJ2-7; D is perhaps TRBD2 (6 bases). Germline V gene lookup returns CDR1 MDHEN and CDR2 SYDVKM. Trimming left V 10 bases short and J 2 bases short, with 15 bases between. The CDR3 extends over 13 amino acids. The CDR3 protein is CATSWGVTYEQYF. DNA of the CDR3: TGTGCCACCTCTTGGGGGGTGACCTACGAGCAGTACTTC.

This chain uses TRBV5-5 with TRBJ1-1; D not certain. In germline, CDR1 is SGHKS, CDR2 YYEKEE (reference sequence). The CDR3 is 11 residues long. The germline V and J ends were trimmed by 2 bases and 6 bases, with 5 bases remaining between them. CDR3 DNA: TGTGCCAGCAGCTTTACTGCTGAAGCTTTCTTT. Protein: CASSFTAEAFF.

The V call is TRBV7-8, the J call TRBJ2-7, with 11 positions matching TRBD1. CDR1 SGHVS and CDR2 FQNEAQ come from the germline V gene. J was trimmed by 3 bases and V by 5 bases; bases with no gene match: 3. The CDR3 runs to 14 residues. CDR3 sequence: CASSPGTGGYEQYF. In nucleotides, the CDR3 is TGTGCCAGCAGCCCTGGGACAGGGGGCTACGAGCAGTACTTC.

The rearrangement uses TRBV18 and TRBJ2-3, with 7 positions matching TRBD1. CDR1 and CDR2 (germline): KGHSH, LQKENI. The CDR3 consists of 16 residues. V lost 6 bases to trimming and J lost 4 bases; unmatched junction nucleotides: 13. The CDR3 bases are TGTGCCAGCTCTCCGACAGGGTTGTTTGGTCCAGATACGCAGTATTTT. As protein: CASSPTGLFGPDTQYF.

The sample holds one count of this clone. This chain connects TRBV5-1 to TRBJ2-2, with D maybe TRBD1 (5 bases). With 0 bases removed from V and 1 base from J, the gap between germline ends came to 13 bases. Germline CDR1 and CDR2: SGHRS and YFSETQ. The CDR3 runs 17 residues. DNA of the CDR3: TGCGCCAGCAGCTTGGGATCCACAACAGGGAACACCGGGGAGCTGTTTTTT. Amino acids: CASSLGSTTGNTGELFF.

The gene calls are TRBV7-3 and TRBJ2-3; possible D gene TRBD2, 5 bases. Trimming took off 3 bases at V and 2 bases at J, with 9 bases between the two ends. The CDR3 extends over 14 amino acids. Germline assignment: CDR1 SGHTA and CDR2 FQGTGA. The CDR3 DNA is TGTGCCAGCAGCTTTGGAGGATTCACAGATACGCAGTATTTT. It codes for CASSFGGFTDTQYF. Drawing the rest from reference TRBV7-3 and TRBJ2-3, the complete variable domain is GAGVSQTPSNKVTEKGKYVELRCDPISGHTALYWYRQSLGQGPEFLIYFQGTGAADDSGLPNDRFFAVRPEGSVSTLKIQRTERGDSAVYLCASSFGGFTDTQYFGPGTRLTVL.

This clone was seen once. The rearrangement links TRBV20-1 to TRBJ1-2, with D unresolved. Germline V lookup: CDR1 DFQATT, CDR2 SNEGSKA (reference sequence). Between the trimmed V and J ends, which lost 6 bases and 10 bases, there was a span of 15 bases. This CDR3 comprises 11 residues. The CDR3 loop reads CSAPIGDDYTF. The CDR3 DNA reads TGCAGTGCACCCATCGGAGACGACTACACCTTC.

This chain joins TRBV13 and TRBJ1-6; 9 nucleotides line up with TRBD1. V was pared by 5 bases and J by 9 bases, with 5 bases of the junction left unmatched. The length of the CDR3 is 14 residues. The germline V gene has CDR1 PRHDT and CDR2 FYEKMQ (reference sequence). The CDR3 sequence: CASSPGTGSSPLHF. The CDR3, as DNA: TGTGCCAGCAGCCCCGGGACAGGGAGTTCACCCCTCCACTTT.

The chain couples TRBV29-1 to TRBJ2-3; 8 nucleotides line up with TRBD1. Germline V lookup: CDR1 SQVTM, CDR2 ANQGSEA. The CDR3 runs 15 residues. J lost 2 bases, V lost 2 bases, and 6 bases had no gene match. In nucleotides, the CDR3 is TGCAGCGTTGAATCCGGGACAGGTCTCACAGATACGCAGTATTTT. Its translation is CSVESGTGLTDTQYF.

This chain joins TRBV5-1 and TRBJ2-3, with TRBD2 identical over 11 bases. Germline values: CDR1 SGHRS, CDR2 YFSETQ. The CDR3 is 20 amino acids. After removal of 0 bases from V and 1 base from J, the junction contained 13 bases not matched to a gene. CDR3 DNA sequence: TGCGCCAGCAGCTTGGCCCCTAGCGGGGGGCCCCGGGGCCGCACAGATACGCAGTATTTT. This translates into CASSLAPSGGPRGRTDTQYF.

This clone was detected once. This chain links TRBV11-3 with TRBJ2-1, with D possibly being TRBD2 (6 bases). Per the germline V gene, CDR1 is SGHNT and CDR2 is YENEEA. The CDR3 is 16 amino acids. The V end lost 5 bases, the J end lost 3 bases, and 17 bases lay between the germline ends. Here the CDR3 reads CASSPLSGSNYNEQFF. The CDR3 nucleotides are TGTGCCAGCAGCCCATTATCCGGGAGCAACTACAATGAGCAGTTCTTC.

The CDR3 DNA reads as TGTGCCAGCAGTGCTCAGACATCTAGACAGACCCAGTACTTC. This codes for CASSAQTSRQTQYF. The chain recombines TRBV2 with TRBJ2-5; the D is unclear. The ends were cut back, 4 bases at V and 6 bases at J, with 15 bases in the middle. Germline V gives CDR1 SNHLY, CDR2 FYNNEI. This CDR3 is built from 14 residues.

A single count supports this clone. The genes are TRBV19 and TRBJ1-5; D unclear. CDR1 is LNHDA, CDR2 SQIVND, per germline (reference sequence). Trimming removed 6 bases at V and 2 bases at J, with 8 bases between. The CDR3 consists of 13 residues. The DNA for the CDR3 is TGTGCCAGTAGAAAGCAGCGCAATCAGCCCCAGCATTTT. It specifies CASRKQRNQPQHF.

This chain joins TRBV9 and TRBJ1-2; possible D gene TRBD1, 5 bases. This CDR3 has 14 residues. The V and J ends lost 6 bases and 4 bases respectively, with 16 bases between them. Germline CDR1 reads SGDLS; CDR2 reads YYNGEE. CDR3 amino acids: CASNLGQGPYGYTF. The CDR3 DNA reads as TGTGCCAGCAACTTGGGGCAGGGCCCCTATGGCTACACCTTC.

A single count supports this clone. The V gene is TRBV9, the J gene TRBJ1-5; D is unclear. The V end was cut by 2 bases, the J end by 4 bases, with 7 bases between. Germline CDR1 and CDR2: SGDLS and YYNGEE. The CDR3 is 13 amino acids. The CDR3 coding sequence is TGTGCCAGCAGCGTTACGGGGAATCAGCCCCAGCATTTT. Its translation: CASSVTGNQPQHF.

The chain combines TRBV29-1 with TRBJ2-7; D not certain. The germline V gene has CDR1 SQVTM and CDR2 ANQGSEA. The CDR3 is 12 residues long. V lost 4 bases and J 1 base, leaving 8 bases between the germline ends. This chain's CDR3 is CSVVNESYEQYV. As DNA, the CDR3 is TGCAGCGTTGTAAATGAATCCTACGAGCAGTACGTC.

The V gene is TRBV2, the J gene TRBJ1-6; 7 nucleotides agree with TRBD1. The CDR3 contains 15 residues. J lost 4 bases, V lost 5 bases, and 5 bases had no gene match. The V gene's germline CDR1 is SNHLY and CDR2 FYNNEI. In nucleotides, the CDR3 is TGTGCCAGCAGTAAGAACAGGGGATATAATTCACCCCTCCACTTT. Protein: CASSKNRGYNSPLHF.

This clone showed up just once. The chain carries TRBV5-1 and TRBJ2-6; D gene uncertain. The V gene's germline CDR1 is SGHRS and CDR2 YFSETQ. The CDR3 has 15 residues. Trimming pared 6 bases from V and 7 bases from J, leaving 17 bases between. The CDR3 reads CASTLDQLGANVLTF. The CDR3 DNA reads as TGCGCCAGCACACTTGACCAACTGGGAGCCAACGTCCTGACTTTC. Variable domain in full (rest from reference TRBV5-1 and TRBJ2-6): KAGVTQTPRYLIKTRGQQVTLSCSPISGHRSVSWYQQTPGQGLQFLFEYFSETQRNKGNFPGRFSGRQFSNSRSEMNVSTLELGDSALYLCASTLDQLGANVLTFGAGSRLTVL.

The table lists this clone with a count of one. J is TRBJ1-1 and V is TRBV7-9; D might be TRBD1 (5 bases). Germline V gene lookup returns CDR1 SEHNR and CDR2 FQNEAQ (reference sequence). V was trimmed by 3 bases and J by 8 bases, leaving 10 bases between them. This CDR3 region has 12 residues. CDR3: CASSFSGAEAFF. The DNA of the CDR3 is TGTGCCAGCAGCTTCTCTGGGGCGGAAGCTTTCTTT.

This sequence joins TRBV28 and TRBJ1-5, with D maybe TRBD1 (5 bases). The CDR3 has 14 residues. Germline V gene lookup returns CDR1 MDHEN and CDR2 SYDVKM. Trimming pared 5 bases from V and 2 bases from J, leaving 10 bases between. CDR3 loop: CASSPRGGNQPQHF. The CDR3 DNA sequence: TGTGCCAGCAGTCCCCGGGGGGGCAATCAGCCCCAGCATTTT.

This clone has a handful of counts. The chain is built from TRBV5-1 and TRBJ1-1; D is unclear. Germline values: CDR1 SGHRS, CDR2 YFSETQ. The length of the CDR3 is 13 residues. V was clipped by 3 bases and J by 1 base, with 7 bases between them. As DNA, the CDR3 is TGCGCCAGCAGCTCTCACACGAACACTGAAGCTTTCTTT. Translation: CASSSHTNTEAFF.